A selection of T cell receptor beta chains follows, all from one sample in a study of shared clonotypes between healthy human individuals. Method: immunoSEQ multiplex PCR; TCRdb's copy keeps in-frame clones and lacks some. Of around 2,100,000 clones in the sample, about 95% were seen once. Sequences were obtained from naive CD8+ T cells sorted from blood. These receptor sequences come from a man younger than 35 in good health. CDR3s include the opening cysteine and the closing phenylalanine or tryptophan. D genes are given only for firm matches. Part of the rows lack a size; the others show once, few, many or a class for expanded clones.

D,size,V,J,DNA,CDR3
NA,NA,TRBV11-2,TRBJ2-5,TGTGCCAGCAGCGCTCAACAGCCTCAAGAGACCCAGTACTTC,CASSAQQPQETQYF
NA,NA,TRBV6-6,TRBJ1-1,TGTGCCAGCAGACCCCGGGGTGGCCTGGCTGAAGCTTTCTTT,CASRPRGGLAEAFF
NA,NA,TRBV9,TRBJ2-2,TGTGCCAGCAGCGTAGATACAGGGAGCGTGACCGGGGAGCTGTTTTTT,CASSVDTGSVTGELFF
NA,NA,TRBV27,TRBJ2-7,TGTGCCAGCAGTTACGCCGGGAGTACCTACGAGCAGTACTTC,CASSYAGSTYEQYF
NA,NA,TRBV4-1,TRBJ1-1,TGCGCCAGCAGCCAAGAGCCGGGGCACACTGAAGCTTTCTTT,CASSQEPGHTEAFF
NA,NA,TRBV27,TRBJ1-5,TGTGCCAGCAGCACAGGGAGGCGTCAGCCCCAGCATTTT,CASSTGRRQPQHF
NA,NA,TRBV6-1,TRBJ2-7,TGTGCCAGCAGTGATTATGTCATGGACAACTCCTACGAGCAGTACTTC,CASSDYVMDNSYEQYF
NA,NA,TRBV5-6,TRBJ2-5,TGTGCCAGCACCGATGGACAGAAAGAGACCCAGTACTTC,CASTDGQKETQYF
NA,NA,TRBV19,TRBJ1-1,TGTGCCAGTAGTGTCCTCGAGGCCCCTGAAGCTTTCTTT,CASSVLEAPEAFF
NA,once,TRBV9,TRBJ1-1,TGTGCCAGCAGCGTAGATGGAGTCACTGAAGCTTTCTTT,CASSVDGVTEAFF
TRBD2,NA,TRBV27,TRBJ2-4,TGTGCCAGTGCTAGCGGGGGGAACACAAACATTCAGTACTTC,CASASGGNTNIQYF
NA,NA,TRBV28,TRBJ1-1,TGTGCCAGCAGTCAGGGAGAGAGCACTGAAGCTTTCTTT,CASSQGESTEAFF
NA,NA,TRBV27,TRBJ1-4,TGTGCCAGCAGTTTATTGTGGGGGAATGAAAAACTGTTTTTT,CASSLLWGNEKLFF
TRBD1,NA,TRBV7-9,TRBJ2-1,TGTGCCAGCAGCTTTCGACAGGGGGCGAAGGATGAGCAGTTCTTC,CASSFRQGAKDEQFF
TRBD2,NA,TRBV5-1,TRBJ2-3,TGCGCCAGCAGCTTGGAACTAGCGGGGCGGGATACGCAGTATTTT,CASSLELAGRDTQYF
NA,NA,TRBV6-5,TRBJ1-2,TGTGCCAGCACCCCCTCAGGGCGCTATGGCTACACCTTC,CASTPSGRYGYTF
NA,NA,TRBV7-9,TRBJ1-2,TGTGCCAGCAGCCAAGGAGGGGAGCCTTTTGGCTACACCTTC,CASSQGGEPFGYTF
NA,NA,TRBV7-3,TRBJ2-3,TGTGCCAGCAGCTTAATCGAAGCGGATACGCAGTATTTT,CASSLIEADTQYF
NA,NA,TRBV7-9,TRBJ2-3,TGTGCCAGCAGCTTCAGCACAGATACGCAGTATTTT,CASSFSTDTQYF
NA,NA,TRBV19,TRBJ2-7,TGTGCCAGTAGTATTCGAACAGAGTCATACGAGCAGTACTTC,CASSIRTESYEQYF
TRBD1,NA,TRBV4-1,TRBJ2-3,TGCGCCAGCAGACCCGGGTCTTGGACAGGGGGTTCCTTCACAGATACGCAGTATTTT,CASRPGSWTGGSFTDTQYF
TRBD1,NA,TRBV6-1,TRBJ1-5,TGTGCCAGCAGTGACTTGACAGGGGGGAGCAATCAGCCCCAGCATTTT,CASSDLTGGSNQPQHF
TRBD2,NA,TRBV9,TRBJ2-7,TGTGCCAGCAGCCTCTTTGGGGCTAGCGGTTACGAGCAGTACTTC,CASSLFGASGYEQYF
NA,once,TRBV20-1,TRBJ2-3,TGCAGTCTTAGCACAGATACGCAGTATTTT,CSLSTDTQYF
TRBD2,NA,TRBV19,TRBJ2-5,TGTGCCAGTAGTGAGCGGGGGGGCGCAGAGACCCAGTACTTC,CASSERGGAETQYF
NA,NA,TRBV11-3,TRBJ1-1,TGTGCCAGCAGCCCCTCTTATGGCACTGAAGCTTTCTTT,CASSPSYGTEAFF
TRBD2,NA,TRBV7-7,TRBJ2-5,TGTGCTAGCAGCTTAGGCCTAGCGGGAGTCCAAGAGACCCAGTACTTC,CASSLGLAGVQETQYF
NA,NA,TRBV5-1,TRBJ1-2,TGCGCCAGCACAAAAGAGGCCCCAGCTAACTATGGCTACACCTTC,CASTKEAPANYGYTF
TRBD2,NA,TRBV5-6,TRBJ2-2,TGTGCCAGCAGCGGTGGGACTAGCGGGAGGCTTACCGGGGAGCTGTTTTTT,CASSGGTSGRLTGELFF
NA,NA,TRBV10-1,TRBJ2-2,TGCGCCAGCAGTTCTCAGGGTCCGGACACCGGGGAGCTGTTTTTT,CASSSQGPDTGELFF
NA,NA,TRBV6-6,TRBJ2-7,TGTGCCAGCAGTGGACTACAGGGATCCTACGAGCAGTACTTC,CASSGLQGSYEQYF
TRBD2,NA,TRBV7-3,TRBJ2-3,TGTGCCAGCAGCCCTGTAGCGGGGGGGCCAAGGGATACGCAGTATTTT,CASSPVAGGPRDTQYF
NA,once,TRBV2,TRBJ2-5,TGTGCCAGCACCCCCTTTCTAGAAGAAGAGACCCAGTACTTC,CASTPFLEEETQYF
NA,NA,TRBV10-3,TRBJ1-2,TGTGCCATCAGTGAGCCCCTGTCCGAGTTGCTGATCGGCTACACCTTC,CAISEPLSELLIGYTF
TRBD2,NA,TRBV7-9,TRBJ2-1,TGTGCCAGCAGCTTGACTAGCGGGGGGGCCCCAGACTCCTACAATGAGCAGTTCTTC,CASSLTSGGAPDSYNEQFF
NA,NA,TRBV2,TRBJ2-1,TGTGCCAGCGGCAGCGCGGGACGCGAAATATACAATGAGCAGTTCTTC,CASGSAGREIYNEQFF
NA,NA,TRBV15,TRBJ1-6,TGTGCCACCAGCAGGGGGGCATTCGACTCACCCCTCCACTTT,CATSRGAFDSPLHF
NA,NA,TRBV6-1,TRBJ2-3,TGTGCCAGCAGTGACGGCCGGGATACGCAGTATTTT,CASSDGRDTQYF
NA,NA,TRBV28,TRBJ2-2,TGTGCCAGCAGTGGGGCAGGGAACACCGGGGAGCTGTTTTTT,CASSGAGNTGELFF
NA,NA,TRBV27,TRBJ2-7,TGTGCCAGCAGTTTAGTATCGGGACCGAACGAGCAGTACTTC,CASSLVSGPNEQYF
NA,NA,TRBV7-6,TRBJ1-3,TGTGCCAGCAGCTTAAATGGAAACACCATATATTTT,CASSLNGNTIYF
TRBD2,NA,TRBV6-1,TRBJ2-7,TGTGCCAGCAGTGCGGGACTAGCGGGAGAGGCATACGAGCAGTACTTC,CASSAGLAGEAYEQYF
NA,once,TRBV27,TRBJ2-7,TGTGCCAGCAGACGGATAGAGGGCCTGAACGAGCAGTACTTC,CASRRIEGLNEQYF
NA,NA,TRBV4-1,TRBJ2-7,TGCGCCAGCAGCCAAGATTGGGCAGACGAGCAGTACTTC,CASSQDWADEQYF
TRBD2,NA,TRBV5-1,TRBJ2-7,TGCGCCAGCAGCTGGACTAGCGGGGGAGGCTCCTACGAGCAGTACTTC,CASSWTSGGGSYEQYF
NA,NA,TRBV4-1,TRBJ2-1,TGCGCCAGCAGCGGCGGAGGGCCCAAAGAGCAGTTCTTC,CASSGGGPKEQFF
NA,few,TRBV19,TRBJ1-6,TGTGCCAGTAGTATAGTAGGGGACGATAATTCACCCCTCCACTTT,CASSIVGDDNSPLHF
NA,NA,TRBV6-5,TRBJ2-7,TGTGCCAGCAGGCTTGGGACAGAGCAGTACTTC,CASRLGTEQYF
TRBD2,NA,TRBV29-1,TRBJ2-2,TGCAGCGTTGAAGAGGCGATTAGCGGGAGCACCGGGGAGCTGTTTTTT,CSVEEAISGSTGELFF
TRBD2,NA,TRBV4-2,TRBJ2-3,TGTGCCAGCAGCCAAGAGACTAGCGGGGGGGAGTCAGATACGCAGTATTTT,CASSQETSGGESDTQYF
TRBD1,NA,TRBV27,TRBJ2-3,TGTGCCAGCAGGCCCCTGGACAGGGCAGATACGCAGTATTTT,CASRPLDRADTQYF
NA,NA,TRBV27,TRBJ1-5,TGTGCCAGCAGTTTAGGGCGGACGAATCAGCCCCAGCATTTT,CASSLGRTNQPQHF
NA,NA,TRBV11-2,TRBJ1-1,TGTGCCAGCAGCTTATGGGGAGGGATGAACACTGAAGCTTTCTTT,CASSLWGGMNTEAFF
NA,NA,TRBV27,TRBJ2-5,TGTGCCAGCAGGCGTAGCGGCCAAGAGACCCAGTACTTC,CASRRSGQETQYF